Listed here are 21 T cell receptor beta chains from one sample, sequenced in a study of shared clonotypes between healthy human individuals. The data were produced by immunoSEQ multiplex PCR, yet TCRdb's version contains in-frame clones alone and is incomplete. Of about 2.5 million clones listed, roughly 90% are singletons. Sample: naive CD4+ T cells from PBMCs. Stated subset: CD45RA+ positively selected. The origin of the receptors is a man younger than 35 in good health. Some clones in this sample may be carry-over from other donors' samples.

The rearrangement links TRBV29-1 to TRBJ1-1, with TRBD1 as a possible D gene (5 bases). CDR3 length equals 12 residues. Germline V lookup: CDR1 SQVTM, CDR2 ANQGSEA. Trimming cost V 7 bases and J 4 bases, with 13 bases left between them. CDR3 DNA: TGCAGCGGGACAAGCGGGGGCACTGAAGCTTTCTTT. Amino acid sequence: CSGTSGGTEAFF.

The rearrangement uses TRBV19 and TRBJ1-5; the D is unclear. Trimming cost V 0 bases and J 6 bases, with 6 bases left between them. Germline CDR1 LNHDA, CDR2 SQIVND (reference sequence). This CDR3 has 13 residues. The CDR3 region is CASSIDLGQPQHF. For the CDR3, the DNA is TGTGCCAGTAGTATAGACTTGGGTCAGCCCCAGCATTTT.

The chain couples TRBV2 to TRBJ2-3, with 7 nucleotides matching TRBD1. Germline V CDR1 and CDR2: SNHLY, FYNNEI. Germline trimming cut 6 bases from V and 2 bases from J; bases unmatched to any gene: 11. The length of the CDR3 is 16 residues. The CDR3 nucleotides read TGTGCCAGCAGCGAACACCGGGACAGCTACACAGATACGCAGTATTTT. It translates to CASSEHRDSYTDTQYF. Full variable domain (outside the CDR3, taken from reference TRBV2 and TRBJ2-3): EPEVTQTPSHQVTQMGQEVILRCVPISNHLYFYWYRQILGQKVEFLVSFYNNEISEKSEIFDDQFSVERPDGSNFTLKIRSTKLEDSAMYFCASSEHRDSYTDTQYFGPGTRLTVL.

CDR3 sequence: CASSGGQGYGYTF. CDR3 nucleotide sequence: TGTGCCAGCAGCGGGGGACAGGGCTATGGCTACACCTTC. The chain uses TRBV11-2 and TRBJ1-2; TRBD1 agrees at 9 bases. V was pared by 5 bases and J by 4 bases, with 2 bases of the junction left unmatched. Looked up from germline, CDR1 is SGHAT and CDR2 is FQNNGV. This CDR3 is 13 amino acids long. Complete variable domain (other parts from reference TRBV11-2 and TRBJ1-2): EAGVAQSPRYKIIEKRQSVAFWCNPISGHATLYWYQQILGQGPKLLIQFQNNGVVDDSQLPKDRFSAERLKGVDSTLKIQPAKLEDSAVYLCASSGGQGYGYTFGSGTRLTVV.

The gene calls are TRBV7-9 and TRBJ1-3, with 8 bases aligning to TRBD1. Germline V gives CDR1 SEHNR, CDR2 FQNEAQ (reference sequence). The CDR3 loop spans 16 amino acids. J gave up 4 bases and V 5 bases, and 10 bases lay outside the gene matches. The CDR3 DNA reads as TGTGCCAGCAGCCCACGGACAGGGCCTGGAGGAAACACCATATATTTT. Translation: CASSPRTGPGGNTIYF.

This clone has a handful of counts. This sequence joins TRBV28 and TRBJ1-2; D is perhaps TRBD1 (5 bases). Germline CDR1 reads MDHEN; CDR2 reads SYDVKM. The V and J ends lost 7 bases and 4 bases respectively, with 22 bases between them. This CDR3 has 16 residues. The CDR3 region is CASIGADSVRGYGYTF. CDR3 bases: TGTGCCAGCATCGGGGCGGATTCTGTGAGGGGCTATGGCTACACCTTC.

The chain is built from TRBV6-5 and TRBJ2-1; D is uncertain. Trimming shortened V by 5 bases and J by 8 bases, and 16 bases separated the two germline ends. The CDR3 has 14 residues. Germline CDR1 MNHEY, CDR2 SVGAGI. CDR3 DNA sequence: TGTGCCAGCAGTCGACGACCCCCGGCCGATGAGCAGTTCTTC. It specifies CASSRRPPADEQFF.

Here the CDR3 reads CASSQLPAGELFF. CDR3 nucleotide sequence: TGCGCCAGCAGCCAACTACCGGCCGGGGAGCTGTTTTTT. This chain links TRBV5-1 with TRBJ2-2; D remains ambiguous. This CDR3 is 13 amino acids long. V lost 4 bases to trimming and J lost 6 bases, with 10 bases between them. The germline V gene has CDR1 SGHRS and CDR2 YFSETQ.

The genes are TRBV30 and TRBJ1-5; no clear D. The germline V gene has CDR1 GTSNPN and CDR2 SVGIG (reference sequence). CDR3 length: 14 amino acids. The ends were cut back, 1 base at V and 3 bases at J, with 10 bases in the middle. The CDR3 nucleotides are TGTGCCTGGAGTGCCACACAGATCAATCAGCCCCAGCATTTT. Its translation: CAWSATQINQPQHF.

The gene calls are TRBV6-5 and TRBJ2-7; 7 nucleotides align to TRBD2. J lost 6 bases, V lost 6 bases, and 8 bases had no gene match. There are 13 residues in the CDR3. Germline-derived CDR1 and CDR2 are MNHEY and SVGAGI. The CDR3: CASRHLGEGEQYF. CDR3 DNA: TGTGCCAGCAGACACCTGGGGGAGGGCGAGCAGTACTTC.

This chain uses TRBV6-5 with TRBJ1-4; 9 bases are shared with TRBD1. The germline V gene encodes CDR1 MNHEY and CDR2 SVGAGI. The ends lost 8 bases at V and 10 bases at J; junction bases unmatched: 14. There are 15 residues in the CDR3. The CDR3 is CASRTTGGAPGKLFF. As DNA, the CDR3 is TGTGCCAGCCGCACAACAGGGGGCGCGCCGGGAAAACTGTTTTTT.

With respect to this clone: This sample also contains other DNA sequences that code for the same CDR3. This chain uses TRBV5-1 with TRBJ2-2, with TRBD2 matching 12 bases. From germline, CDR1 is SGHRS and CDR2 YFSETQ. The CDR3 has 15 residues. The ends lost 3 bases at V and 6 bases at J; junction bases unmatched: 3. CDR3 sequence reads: CASSSGLAGAGELFF. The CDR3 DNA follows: TGCGCCAGCAGCTCGGGACTAGCGGGCGCCGGGGAGCTGTTTTTT.

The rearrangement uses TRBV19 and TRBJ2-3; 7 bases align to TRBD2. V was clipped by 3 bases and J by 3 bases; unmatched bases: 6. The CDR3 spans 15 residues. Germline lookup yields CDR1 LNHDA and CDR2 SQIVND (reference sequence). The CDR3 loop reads CASSIFASGTDTQYF. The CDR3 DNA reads TGTGCCAGTAGTATTTTCGCTAGCGGAACAGATACGCAGTATTTT.

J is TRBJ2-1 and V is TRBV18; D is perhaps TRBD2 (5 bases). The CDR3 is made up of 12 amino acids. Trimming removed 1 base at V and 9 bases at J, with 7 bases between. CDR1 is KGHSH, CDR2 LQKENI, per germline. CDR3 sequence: CASSPLATEQFF. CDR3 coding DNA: TGTGCCAGCTCACCACTAGCGACTGAGCAGTTCTTC.

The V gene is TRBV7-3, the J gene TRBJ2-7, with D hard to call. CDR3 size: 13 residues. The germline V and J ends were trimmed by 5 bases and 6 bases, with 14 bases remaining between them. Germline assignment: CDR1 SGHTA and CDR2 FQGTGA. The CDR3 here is CASSVRSSTEQYF. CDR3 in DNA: TGTGCCAGCAGCGTACGTTCGTCAACCGAGCAGTACTTC.

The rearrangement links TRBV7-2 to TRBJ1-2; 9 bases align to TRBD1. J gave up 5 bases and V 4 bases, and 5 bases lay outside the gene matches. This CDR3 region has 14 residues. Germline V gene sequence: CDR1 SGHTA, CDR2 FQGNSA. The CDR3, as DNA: TGTGCCAGCAGCTCCGACAGGGGGTGGTATGGCTACACCTTC. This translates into CASSSDRGWYGYTF. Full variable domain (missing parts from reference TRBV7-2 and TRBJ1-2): GAGVSQSPSNKVTEKGKDVELRCDPISGHTALYWYRQSLGQGLEFLIYFQGNSAPDKSGLPSDRFSAERTGGSVSTLTIQRTQQEDSAVYLCASSSDRGWYGYTFGSGTRLTVV.

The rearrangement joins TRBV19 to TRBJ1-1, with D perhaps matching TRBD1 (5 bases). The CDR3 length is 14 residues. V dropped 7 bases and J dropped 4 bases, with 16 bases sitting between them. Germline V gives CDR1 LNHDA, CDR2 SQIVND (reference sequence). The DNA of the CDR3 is TGTGCCAGTACCCCACAAGGGGCTACCACTGAAGCTTTCTTT. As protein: CASTPQGATTEAFF.

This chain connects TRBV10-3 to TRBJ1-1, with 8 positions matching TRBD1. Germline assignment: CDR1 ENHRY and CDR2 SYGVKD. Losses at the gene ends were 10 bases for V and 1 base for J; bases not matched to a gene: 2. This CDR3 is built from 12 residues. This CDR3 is CATGTGNTEAFF. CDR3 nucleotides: TGTGCCACCGGGACAGGGAACACTGAAGCTTTCTTT.

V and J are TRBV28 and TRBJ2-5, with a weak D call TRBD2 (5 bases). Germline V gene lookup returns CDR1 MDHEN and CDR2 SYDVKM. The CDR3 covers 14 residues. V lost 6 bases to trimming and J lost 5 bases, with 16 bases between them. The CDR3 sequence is CASRSTSQAETQYF. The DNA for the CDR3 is TGTGCCAGCAGATCCACTAGTCAGGCGGAGACCCAGTACTTC.

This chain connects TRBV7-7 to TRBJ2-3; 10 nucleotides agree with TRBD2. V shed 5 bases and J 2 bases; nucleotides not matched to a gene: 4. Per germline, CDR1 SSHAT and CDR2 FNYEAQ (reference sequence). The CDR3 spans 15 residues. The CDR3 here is CASSLTSGVTDTQYF. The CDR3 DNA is TGTGCCAGCAGCCTTACTAGCGGGGTCACAGATACGCAGTATTTT.

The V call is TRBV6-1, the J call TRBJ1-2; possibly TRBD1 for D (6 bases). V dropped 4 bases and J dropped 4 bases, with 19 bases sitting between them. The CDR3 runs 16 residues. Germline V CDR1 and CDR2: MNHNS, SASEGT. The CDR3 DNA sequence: TGTGCCAGCAGTGCTAAACAGGGCTCACGCGGCTATGGCTACACCTTC. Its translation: CASSAKQGSRGYGYTF.